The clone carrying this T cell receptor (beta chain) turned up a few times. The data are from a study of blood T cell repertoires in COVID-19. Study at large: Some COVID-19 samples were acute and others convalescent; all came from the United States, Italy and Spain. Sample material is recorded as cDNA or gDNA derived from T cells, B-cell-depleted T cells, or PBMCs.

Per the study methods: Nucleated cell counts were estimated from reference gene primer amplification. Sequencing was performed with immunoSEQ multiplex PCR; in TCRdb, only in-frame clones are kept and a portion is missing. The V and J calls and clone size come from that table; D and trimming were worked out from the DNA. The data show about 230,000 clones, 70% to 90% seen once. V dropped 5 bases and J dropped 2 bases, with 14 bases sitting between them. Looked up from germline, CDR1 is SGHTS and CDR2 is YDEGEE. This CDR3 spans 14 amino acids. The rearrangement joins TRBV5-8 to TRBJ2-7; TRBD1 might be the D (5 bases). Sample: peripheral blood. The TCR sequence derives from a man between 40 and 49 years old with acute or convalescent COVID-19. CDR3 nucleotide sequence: TGTGCCAGCAGTACCGACAGTTCAACCTACGAGCAGTACTTC. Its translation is CASSTDSSTYEQYF.